These 12 T cell receptor beta chains were sequenced from one sample in a study of T cell responses to AZD1222 COVID-19 vaccine. Profiled with immunoSEQ multiplex PCR; TCRdb holds only in-frame clones, not every one. The profile shows just under 90,000 clones, 88% of them singletons. The material was peripheral blood, obtained on day 0 of AZD1222 vaccination. The receptors originated from an adult in good health.

V usage is TRBV7-9 and J usage is TRBJ2-1; 10 bases align to TRBD2. Per germline, CDR1 SEHNR and CDR2 FQNEAQ (reference sequence). V lost 2 bases, J lost 8 bases, and 3 bases stayed unmatched. CDR3 length: 14 amino acids. The CDR3 reads CASSLKAGGDEQFF. In nucleotides, the CDR3 is TGTGCCAGCAGCTTAAAAGCGGGAGGGGATGAGCAGTTCTTC. The variable domain in full, with the rest retrieved from reference TRBV7-9 and TRBJ2-1, is DTGVSQNPRHKITKRGQNVTFRCDPISEHNRLYWYRQTLGQGPEFLTYFQNEAQLEKSRLLSDRFSAERPKGSFSTLEIQRTEQGDSAMYLCASSLKAGGDEQFFGPGTRLTVL.

The chain carries TRBV21-1 and TRBJ2-3. TRBV21-1 is given as a pseudogene. This CDR3 is 14 amino acids long. CDR3 sequence: CASSRAGNTDTQYF. In DNA form, the CDR3 reads TGTGCCAGCAGCAGAGCAGGGAACACAGATACGCAGTATTTT.

The chain carries TRBV28 and TRBJ1-3; D is undetermined. This CDR3 is 15 amino acids long. The germline V gene has CDR1 MDHEN and CDR2 SYDVKM. Trimming pared 0 bases from V and 3 bases from J, leaving 9 bases between. The CDR3 DNA sequence: TGTGCCAGCAGTTTATGGGGTTTTGGTGGAAACACCATATATTTT. This gives the protein CASSLWGFGGNTIYF.

The chain employs TRBV2 and TRBJ2-7, with D possibly matching TRBD1 (6 bases). V was shortened by 5 bases and J by 4 bases, with 9 bases between the two germline ends. This CDR3 contains 12 residues. Germline values: CDR1 SNHLY, CDR2 FYNNEI. Here the CDR3 DNA reads TGTGCCAGCAGTTCGACAGGTTACGAGCAGTACTTC. Protein: CASSSTGYEQYF.

The chain recombines TRBV6-1 with TRBJ2-7, with D perhaps assigned TRBD1 or TRBD2 (5 bases each). V was clipped by 3 bases and J by 5 bases, with 17 bases between them. The CDR3 has 15 residues. CDR1 MNHNS and CDR2 SASEGT come from the germline V gene. CDR3 loop: CASSETWRGADEQYF. For the CDR3, the DNA is TGTGCCAGCAGTGAGACTTGGAGAGGGGCGGACGAGCAGTACTTC.

This chain connects TRBV7-9 to TRBJ2-1; D is undetermined. Per the germline V gene, CDR1 is SEHNR and CDR2 is FQNEAQ (reference sequence). The CDR3 sequence is 12 residues long. V shed 3 bases and J shed 9 bases, with 9 bases lying between them. In nucleotides, the CDR3 is TGTGCCAGCAGCTTTCGAGGTTTTGAGCAGTTCTTC. Encoded protein: CASSFRGFEQFF.

The chain combines TRBV4-1 with TRBJ2-3; 11 bases map to TRBD2. V shed 4 bases and J 3 bases; nucleotides not matched to a gene: 3. This CDR3 comprises 15 residues. Looked up from germline, CDR1 is MGHRA and CDR2 is YSYEKL. This CDR3 reads CASSLTSGTTDTQYF. CDR3 nucleotide sequence: TGCGCCAGCAGCCTGACTAGCGGGACAACAGATACGCAGTATTTT.

The V call is TRBV6-5, the J call TRBJ2-5, with 9 bases that match TRBD2. The germline V gene has CDR1 MNHEY and CDR2 SVGAGI. The V segment lost 10 bases and the J segment 5 bases; nucleotides outside the gene matches: 11. This CDR3 region has 14 residues. The CDR3 DNA is TGTGCCACCGGGGGGACTAGCAGGTGGGAGACCCAGTACTTC. Encoded protein: CATGGTSRWETQYF.

This chain joins TRBV29-1 and TRBJ2-1; D is possibly TRBD1 (6 bases). The CDR3 has 14 amino acids. Germline V gene data show CDR1 as SQVTM and CDR2 as ANQGSEA. With 5 bases removed from V and 5 bases from J, the gap between germline ends came to 16 bases. The CDR3 loop is CSVSGTQFHNEQFF. CDR3 coding DNA: TGCAGCGTTTCCGGGACACAATTTCACAATGAGCAGTTCTTC.

The V and J genes are TRBV5-1 and TRBJ1-1, with D unresolved. The length of the CDR3 is 13 residues. Per the germline V gene, CDR1 is SGHRS and CDR2 is YFSETQ. V was cut by 3 bases and J by 4 bases, with 10 bases left in between. CDR3 nucleotides: TGCGCCAGCAGCTCTGACACGGGCACTGAAGCTTTCTTT. This codes for CASSSDTGTEAFF.

The J gene is TRBJ1-1, the V gene TRBV3-1 (or the pseudogene TRBV3-2); no firm D call. Germline V gene sequence: CDR1 LGHDT, CDR2 YNNKEL (reference sequence). The CDR3 covers 17 residues. V lost 3 bases and J lost 0, with 17 bases in between. The CDR3 loop reads CASSHSGGSHLNTEAFF. The CDR3 DNA reads TGTGCCAGCAGCCACAGCGGCGGGAGTCACTTGAACACTGAAGCTTTCTTT.

The chain carries TRBV19 and TRBJ1-3; D is ambiguous. V lost 3 bases, J lost 0 bases, and 9 bases lay in between. CDR1 and CDR2 (germline): LNHDA, SQIVND (reference sequence). The CDR3 is 15 amino acids. The CDR3 DNA follows: TGTGCCAGTAGTATCGGCAGGAGCTCTGGAAACACCATATATTTT. Its protein product is CASSIGRSSGNTIYF. The entire variable domain, with the rest obtained from reference TRBV19 and TRBJ1-3, is as follows: DGGITQSPKYLFRKEGQNVTLSCEQNLNHDAMYWYRQDPGQGLRLIYYSQIVNDFQKGDIAEGYSVSREKKESFPLTVTSAQKNPTAFYLCASSIGRSSGNTIYFGEGSWLTVV.